The 14 T cell receptor beta chains below all came from one sample that was sequenced in a study of CD8 T cells in ankylosing spondylitis (dated by TCRdb to about 2017). Library generation was performed with 5' RACE. This sample was sequenced with an Illumina HiSeq 2500. The public reads were reprocessed in TCRdb via fastp at Q25 and MiXCR, keeping in-frame beta chains. Rows are unified per CDR3 protein, each entry keeping the most common DNA and genes. Across this sample there are tens of thousands of distinct CDR3 sequences, with around 5% seen only once. Less than 2% of the sample rests with the top ten. The sequencing input was blood, either unsorted or a sorted T cell fraction (not recorded which). The origin of the receptors is a female donor with ankylosing spondylitis or in good health (not recorded which).

The table lists this clonotype with many counts. The V call is TRBV9, the J call TRBJ1-2, with D possibly being TRBD1 (5 bases). The CDR3 has 14 amino acids. Looked up from germline, CDR1 is SGDLS and CDR2 is YYNGEE. V was pared by 4 bases and J by 1 base, with 11 bases between. CDR3 nucleotide sequence: TGTGCCAGCAGCCCTGACAGCTATAACTATGGCTACACCTTC. This encodes CASSPDSYNYGYTF.

This clonotype came up many times. V is TRBV9 and J is TRBJ2-7; 9 nucleotides align to TRBD2. This CDR3 region has 15 residues. V shed 4 bases, J shed 3 bases, and the junction held 8 bases outside the gene matches. Germline values: CDR1 SGDLS, CDR2 YYNGEE. CDR3 sequence: CASSQSSGSLYEQYF. The CDR3 DNA reads as TGTGCCAGCAGCCAGAGTAGCGGGAGTCTCTACGAGCAGTACTTC. Full variable domain (rest looked up from reference TRBV9 and TRBJ2-7): DSGVTQTPKHLITATGQRVTLRCSPRSGDLSVYWYQQSLDQGLQFLIQYYNGEERAKGNILERFSAQQFPDLHSELNLSSLELGDSALYFCASSQSSGSLYEQYFGPGTRLTVT.

In this sample, this clonotype turned up many times. The CDR3 bases are TGTGCCAGCAGCGTAGCCCAGGGTTTTTCCTACGAGCAGTACTTC. Amino acid sequence: CASSVAQGFSYEQYF. The V gene is TRBV9, the J gene TRBJ2-7, with a weak D call TRBD1 (5 bases). In germline, CDR1 is SGDLS, CDR2 YYNGEE. V lost 0 bases, J lost 1 base, and 11 bases lay in between. The CDR3 is 15 residues long.

The genes are TRBV9 and TRBJ2-7, with 8 bases lining up with TRBD1. CDR3 length: 14 amino acids. Trimming took 3 bases from V and 2 from J; bases not matched to a gene: 4. Germline assignment: CDR1 SGDLS and CDR2 YYNGEE. CDR3 sequence reads: CASSAGTGPYEQYF. DNA of the CDR3: TGTGCCAGCAGCGCCGGGACAGGTCCCTACGAGCAGTACTTC. The variable domain in full, with the rest retrieved from reference TRBV9 and TRBJ2-7, is DSGVTQTPKHLITATGQRVTLRCSPRSGDLSVYWYQQSLDQGLQFLIQYYNGEERAKGNILERFSAQQFPDLHSELNLSSLELGDSALYFCASSAGTGPYEQYFGPGTRLTVT.

This chain joins TRBV9 and TRBJ2-3, with D tentatively TRBD1 (6 bases). In germline, CDR1 is SGDLS, CDR2 YYNGEE. The CDR3 consists of 15 residues. V shed 0 bases and J shed 2 bases, with 10 bases lying between them. CDR3: CASSVARQDTDTQYF. The CDR3 nucleotides are TGTGCCAGCAGCGTAGCCCGACAGGACACAGATACGCAGTATTTT.

This clonotype was detected many times. This sequence joins TRBV9 and TRBJ2-2; tentatively, D is TRBD1 (5 bases). Germline V gene lookup returns CDR1 SGDLS and CDR2 YYNGEE. Trimming removed 2 bases from V and 7 bases from J, with 12 bases in between. The CDR3 contains 14 residues. The CDR3 region has the DNA TGTGCCAGCAGCGTTAGGGGCCAGGGCGGGGAGCTGTTTTTT. Protein product: CASSVRGQGGELFF.

This clonotype has at least ten counts. The gene calls are TRBV3-2 and TRBJ2-2; no check of the table's D call, TRBD2, against the DNA was made. TRBV3-2 is a listed pseudogene. The CDR3 is 22 residues long. The CDR3 DNA is TGTGCCAGCAGCCCCACGACCAGGGGACTAGCGGGGGGGCGTTTTAACACCGGGGAGCTGTTTTTT. It yields the protein CASSPTTRGLAGGRFNTGELFF.

There are many counts of this clonotype. This chain links TRBV9 with TRBJ2-5, with 7 bases fitting TRBD1. Unmatched junction bases numbered 11, after V lost 0 bases and J lost 9 bases. CDR1 and CDR2 from the germline V gene are SGDLS and YYNGEE. The CDR3 is 15 residues long. This CDR3 reads CASSVEEGGGWPQYF. For the CDR3, the DNA is TGTGCCAGCAGCGTAGAGGAAGGGGGCGGATGGCCCCAGTACTTC.

About this clonotype itself: This may stem from a read error, because a much larger clone lies one nucleotide away. CDR3: CAISVGPSNEQFF. DNA for the CDR3: TGTGCCATCAGCGTAGGGCCATCGAATGAGCAGTTCTTC. The V and J genes are TRBV9 and TRBJ2-1, with D unclear. The CDR3 contains 13 residues. From germline, CDR1 is SGDLS and CDR2 YYNGEE.

This clonotype was counted many times. The chain couples TRBV9 to TRBJ2-3, with 9 bases aligning to TRBD2. CDR1 is SGDLS and CDR2 is YYNGEE in the germline V gene. V shed 0 bases and J 5 bases; nucleotides not matched to a gene: 7. CDR3 length equals 16 residues. Here the CDR3 reads CASSVGGGGARDTQYF. As DNA, the CDR3 is TGTGCCAGCAGCGTAGGCGGCGGGGGGGCCAGAGATACGCAGTATTTT.

This clonotype is deemed medium-sized (0.01 to 0.1%). The chain has TRBV9 and TRBJ2-1; tentative D call: TRBD2 (6 bases). This CDR3 has 18 residues. V lost 1 base and J lost 1, with 18 bases in between. Germline lookup yields CDR1 SGDLS and CDR2 YYNGEE. CDR3 sequence (DNA): TGTGCCAGCAGCGTATACGGGAGTTCGCCCCGGTCCTACAATGAGCAGTTCTTC. Encoded protein: CASSVYGSSPRSYNEQFF.

This clonotype was counted at least ten times. CDR3 coding DNA: TGTGCCAGCAGCGTAGCTATCTTCGATACGCAGTATTTT. Translated, it gives CASSVAIFDTQYF. The J gene is TRBJ2-3, the V gene TRBV9; D remains unclear. Trimming left V 0 bases short and J 6 bases short, with 8 bases between. Germline lookup yields CDR1 SGDLS and CDR2 YYNGEE. This CDR3 region has 13 residues.

This clonotype was observed at least ten times. The CDR3 DNA is TGTGCCAGCAGCGGAGAACCTTGGGGTATTGGGGCCAACGTCCTGACTTTC. Its protein product is CASSGEPWGIGANVLTF. V and J are TRBV9 and TRBJ2-6; unclear D gene. Between the trimmed V and J ends, which lost 3 bases and 3 bases, there was a span of 16 bases. The CDR3 contains 17 residues. Germline V CDR1 and CDR2: SGDLS, YYNGEE.

In its sample, this clonotype was seen a few times. The chain recombines TRBV9 with TRBJ1-2, with TRBD1 matching over 12 bases. The V gene's germline CDR1 is SGDLS and CDR2 YYNGEE. J gave up 4 bases and V 2 bases, and 6 bases lay outside the gene matches. CDR3 length: 16 amino acids. The CDR3 loop reads CASSVAGTGGAYGYTF. The CDR3 DNA is TGTGCCAGCAGCGTCGCCGGGACAGGGGGCGCCTATGGCTACACCTTC. Full variable domain (missing parts from reference TRBV9 and TRBJ1-2): DSGVTQTPKHLITATGQRVTLRCSPRSGDLSVYWYQQSLDQGLQFLIQYYNGEERAKGNILERFSAQQFPDLHSELNLSSLELGDSALYFCASSVAGTGGAYGYTFGSGTRLTVV.